This T cell receptor beta chain is drawn from a study of T-cell memory formation after mild COVID-19. Turning to the study itself: TCR clusters were largely donor specific. Findings of the study overall: Mostly located in CM and EM were contracting CD4+ clones, with contracting CD8+ clones located in EMRA. Contracting clones from day 15 to 85 showed balanced CD4/CD8; later expanders favored CD4+.

This clonotype was detected only a few times. Its antigen is undetermined. TCRdb re-called the 5' RACE reads through MiXCR, storing one row per CDR3 protein. The table has 210,000 or so distinct CDR3 sequences, 15% to 20% seen once. CDR3 length: 16 residues. Trimming cost V 6 bases and J 4 bases; bases outside gene matches: 15. Germline lookup yields CDR1 DFQATT and CDR2 SNEGSKA (reference sequence). The receptor was isolated from an adult woman who had mild COVID-19 (a few samples of this study predate the infection). Cell type and time point are not known. The sequencing input was PBMCs or a T cell subset sorted from them (not recorded which). The chain uses TRBV20-1 and TRBJ1-5; 7 nucleotides agree with TRBD1. The CDR3 DNA reads TGCAGTGCGAGTAGACAGGGCCAGATTCGAAATCAGCCCCAGCATTTT. Translating it yields CSASRQGQIRNQPQHF.